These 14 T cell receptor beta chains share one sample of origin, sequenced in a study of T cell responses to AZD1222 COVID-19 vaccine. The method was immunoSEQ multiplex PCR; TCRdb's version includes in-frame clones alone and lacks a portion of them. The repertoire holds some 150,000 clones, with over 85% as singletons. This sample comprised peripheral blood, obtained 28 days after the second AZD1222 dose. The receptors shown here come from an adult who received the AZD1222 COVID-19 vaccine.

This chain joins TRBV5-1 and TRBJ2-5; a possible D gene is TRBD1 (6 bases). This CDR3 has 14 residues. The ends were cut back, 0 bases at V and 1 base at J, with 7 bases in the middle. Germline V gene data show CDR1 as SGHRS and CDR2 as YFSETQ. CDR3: CASSLGQVQETQYF. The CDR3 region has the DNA TGCGCCAGCAGCTTGGGACAGGTCCAAGAGACCCAGTACTTC.

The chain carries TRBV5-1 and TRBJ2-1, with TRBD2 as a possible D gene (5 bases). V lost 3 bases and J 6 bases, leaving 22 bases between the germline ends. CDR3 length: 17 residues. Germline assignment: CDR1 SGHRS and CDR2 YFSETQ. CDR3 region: CASSSNPLGSRANEQFF. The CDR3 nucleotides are TGCGCCAGCAGCTCCAACCCACTAGGATCAAGGGCCAATGAGCAGTTCTTC.

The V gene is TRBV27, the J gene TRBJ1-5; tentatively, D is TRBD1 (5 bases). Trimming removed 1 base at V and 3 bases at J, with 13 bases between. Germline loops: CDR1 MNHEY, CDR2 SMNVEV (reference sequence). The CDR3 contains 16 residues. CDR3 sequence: CASSLLGVGNNQPQHF. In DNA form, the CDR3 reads TGTGCCAGCAGTTTATTAGGGGTAGGGAACAATCAGCCCCAGCATTTT.

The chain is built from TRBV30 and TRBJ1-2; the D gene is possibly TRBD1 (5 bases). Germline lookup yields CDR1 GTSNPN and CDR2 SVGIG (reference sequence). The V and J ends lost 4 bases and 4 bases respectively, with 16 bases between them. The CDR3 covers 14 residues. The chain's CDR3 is CAWTTGVPGYGYTF. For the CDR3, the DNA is TGTGCCTGGACTACGGGGGTCCCAGGCTATGGCTACACCTTC.

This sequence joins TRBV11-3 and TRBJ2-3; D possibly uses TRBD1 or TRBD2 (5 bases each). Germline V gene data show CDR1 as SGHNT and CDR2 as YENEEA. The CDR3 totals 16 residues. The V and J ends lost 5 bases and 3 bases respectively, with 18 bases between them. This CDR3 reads CASSVMPGRGTDTQYF. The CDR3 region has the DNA TGTGCCAGCAGCGTTATGCCGGGACGAGGAACAGATACGCAGTATTTT.

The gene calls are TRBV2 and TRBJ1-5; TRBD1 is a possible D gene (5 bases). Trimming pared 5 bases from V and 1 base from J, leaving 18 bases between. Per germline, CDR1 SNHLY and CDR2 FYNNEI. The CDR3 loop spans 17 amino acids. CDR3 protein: CASSPSRGSPSNQPQHF. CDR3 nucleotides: TGTGCCAGCAGTCCCTCCCGGGGGTCTCCGAGCAATCAGCCCCAGCATTTT.

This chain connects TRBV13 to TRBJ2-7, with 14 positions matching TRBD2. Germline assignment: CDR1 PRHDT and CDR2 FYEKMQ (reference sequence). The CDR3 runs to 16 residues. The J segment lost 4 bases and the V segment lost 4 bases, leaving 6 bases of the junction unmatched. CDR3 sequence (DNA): TGTGCCAGCAGCTCGAAGGGACTAGCGGGAGAATACGAGCAGTACTTC. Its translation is CASSSKGLAGEYEQYF. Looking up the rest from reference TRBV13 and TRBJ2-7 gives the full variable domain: AAGVIQSPRHLIKEKRETATLKCYPIPRHDTVYWYQQGPGQDPQFLISFYEKMQSDKGSIPDRFSAQQFSDYHSELNMSSLELGDSALYFCASSSKGLAGEYEQYFGPGTRLTVT.

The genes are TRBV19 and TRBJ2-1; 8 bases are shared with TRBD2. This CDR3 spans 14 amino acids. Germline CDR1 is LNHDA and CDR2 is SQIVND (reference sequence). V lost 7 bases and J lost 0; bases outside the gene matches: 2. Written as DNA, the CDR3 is TGTGCCAGTATCAGCGGGAGCTCCTACAATGAGCAGTTCTTC. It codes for CASISGSSYNEQFF.

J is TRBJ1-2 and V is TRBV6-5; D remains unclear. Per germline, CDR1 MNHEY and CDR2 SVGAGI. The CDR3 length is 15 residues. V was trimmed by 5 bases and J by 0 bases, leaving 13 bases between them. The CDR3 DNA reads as TGTGCCAGCAGTAGAGGGTCCCGACCTAACTATGGCTACACCTTC. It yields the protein CASSRGSRPNYGYTF.

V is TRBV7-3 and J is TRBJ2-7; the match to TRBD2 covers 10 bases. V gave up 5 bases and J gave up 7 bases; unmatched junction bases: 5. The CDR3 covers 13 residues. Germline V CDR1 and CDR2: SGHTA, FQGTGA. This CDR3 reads CASSLQREGEQYF. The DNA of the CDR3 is TGTGCCAGCAGCCTCCAGCGGGAGGGAGAGCAGTACTTC.

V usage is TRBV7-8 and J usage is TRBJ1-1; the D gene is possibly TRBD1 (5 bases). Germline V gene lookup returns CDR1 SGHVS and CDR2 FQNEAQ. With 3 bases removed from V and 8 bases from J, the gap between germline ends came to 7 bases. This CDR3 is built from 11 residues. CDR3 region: CASSFDSEAFF. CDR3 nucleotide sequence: TGTGCCAGCAGCTTCGACAGCGAAGCTTTCTTT.

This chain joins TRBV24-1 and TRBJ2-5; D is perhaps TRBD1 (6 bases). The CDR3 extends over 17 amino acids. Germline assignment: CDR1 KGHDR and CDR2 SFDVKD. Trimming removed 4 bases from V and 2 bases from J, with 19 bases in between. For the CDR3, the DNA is TGTGCCACCAGTGAGCGTAATGGGGGCTCGTGGCAAGAGACCCAGTACTTC. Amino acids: CATSERNGGSWQETQYF.

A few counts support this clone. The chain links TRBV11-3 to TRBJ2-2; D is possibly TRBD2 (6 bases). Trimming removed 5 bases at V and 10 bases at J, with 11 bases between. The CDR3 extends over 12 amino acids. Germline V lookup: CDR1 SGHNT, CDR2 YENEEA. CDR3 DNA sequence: TGTGCCAGCAGCCGAGGCGGGGTGGAGCTGTTTTTT. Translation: CASSRGGVELFF.

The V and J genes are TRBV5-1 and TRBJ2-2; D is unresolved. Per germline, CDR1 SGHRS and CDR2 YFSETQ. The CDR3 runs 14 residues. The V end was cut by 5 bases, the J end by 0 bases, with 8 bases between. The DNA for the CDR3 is TGCGCCAGCAGAACGGAAACGAACACCGGGGAGCTGTTTTTT. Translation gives CASRTETNTGELFF.